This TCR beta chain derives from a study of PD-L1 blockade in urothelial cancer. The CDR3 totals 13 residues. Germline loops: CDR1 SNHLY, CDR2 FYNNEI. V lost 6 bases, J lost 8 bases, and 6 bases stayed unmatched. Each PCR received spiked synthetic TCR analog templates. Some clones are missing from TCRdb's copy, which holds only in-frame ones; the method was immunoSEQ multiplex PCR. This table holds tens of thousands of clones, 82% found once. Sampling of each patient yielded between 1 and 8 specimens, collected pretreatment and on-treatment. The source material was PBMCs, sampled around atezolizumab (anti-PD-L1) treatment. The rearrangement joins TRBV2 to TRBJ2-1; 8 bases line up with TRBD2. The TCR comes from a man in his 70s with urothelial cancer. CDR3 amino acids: CASRRGGMDEQFF. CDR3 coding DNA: TGTGCCAGCAGACGCGGGGGGATGGATGAGCAGTTCTTC.